The source of this T cell receptor beta chain is a study of blood T cell repertoires in COVID-19. Study information: From the United States, Italy and Spain came samples of acute and convalescent COVID-19. PBMCs, B-cell-depleted T cells, or T cells provided the cDNA or gDNA that made up the material.

The CDR3 is made up of 15 amino acids. Germline CDR1 SGHTS, CDR2 YDEGEE. In the original analysis: It was from reference gene primer amplification that nucleated cell counts were estimated. Sequenced by immunoSEQ multiplex PCR; TCRdb stores in-frame clones only, minus some. Clone size and V and J calls were adopted from that table, with D and trimming inferred from the DNA. The sample carries around 450,000 clones, roughly 90% recorded once. This clone was observed a handful of times. One end of the junction is discordant with germline, which a read error may explain. Sequencing was done on a sample of peripheral blood. This chain uses TRBV5-8 with TRBJ1-1, with 11 bases matching TRBD1. The sequence was collected from a woman aged 25-40 years with acute or convalescent COVID-19. CDR3: CASSLGTGGRAEAFF. CDR3 DNA sequence: TGTGCCAGCAGTTTGGGGACAGGGGGAAGGGCTGAAGCTTTCTTT.